Shown below are 8 T cell receptor beta chains from a single sample sequenced in a study of Graves' ophthalmopathy and Graves' hyperthyroidism. Beta-chain TCR CDR3 regions were amplified from RNA transcripts. First-round RT-PCR employed HTBI primers, with a second-round multiplex PCR after it. TCRdb redid the calling of the multiplex PCR reads with MiXCR, one entry per CDR3 protein. The repertoire holds over a million distinct CDR3 sequences, with 35% to 40% as singletons. The sequenced sample was peripheral blood or thyroid tissue (not recorded which). All receptors derive from an adult man with Graves' hyperthyroidism.

This CDR3 is CASSLFLAGGSNEQYF. Here the CDR3 DNA reads TGTGCCAGCAGCTTGTTCCTAGCGGGAGGTTCTAACGAGCAGTACTTC. This chain joins TRBV7-8 and TRBJ2-7, with 11 bases that match TRBD2. The CDR3 covers 16 residues. Trimming removed 3 bases from V and 5 bases from J; junction bases left unmatched: 9. Germline V gene sequence: CDR1 SGHVS, CDR2 FQNEAQ.

This clonotype was seen repeatedly, ten times or more. The chain links TRBV4-2 to TRBJ1-2; D call uncertain. V lost 1 base and J lost 7, with 4 bases in between. There are 11 residues in the CDR3. Germline V gene lookup returns CDR1 LGHNA and CDR2 YNFKEQ. The CDR3 here is CASSQAIGYTF. The DNA of the CDR3 is TGTGCCAGCAGCCAAGCAATTGGCTACACCTTC.

The chain couples TRBV25-1 to TRBJ1-6, with TRBD1 as a possible D gene (5 bases). CDR1 is MGHDK and CDR2 is SYGVNS in the germline V gene. The CDR3 has 14 amino acids. Deletions cut 4 bases from V and 9 bases from J, with 13 bases between. Here the CDR3 DNA reads TGTGCCAGCAGTGGGGGCGAGGGTGTTTCACCCCTCCACTTT. Amino acids: CASSGGEGVSPLHF.

The sample holds many counts of this clonotype. The V gene is TRBV29-1, the J gene TRBJ2-6; D gene uncertain. Germline CDR1 and CDR2: SQVTM and ANQGSEA. CDR3 length equals 15 residues. The V end was cut by 0 bases, the J end by 0 bases, with 6 bases between. The CDR3 DNA follows: TGCAGCGTTGAAGATCTGCGCTCTGGGGCCAACGTCCTGACTTTC. It yields the protein CSVEDLRSGANVLTF.

The chain employs TRBV29-1 and TRBJ1-2, with 8 bases fitting TRBD1. Germline trimming cut 4 bases from V and 2 bases from J; bases unmatched to any gene: 3. CDR3 size: 13 residues. Germline V CDR1 and CDR2: SQVTM, ANQGSEA. This chain's CDR3 is CSVGTGQNYGYTF. The CDR3 region has the DNA TGCAGCGTTGGGACAGGGCAAAACTATGGCTACACCTTC. Looking up the rest from reference TRBV29-1 and TRBJ1-2 gives the full variable domain: SAVISQKPSRDICQRGTSLTIQCQVDSQVTMMFWYRQQPGQSLTLIATANQGSEATYESGFVIDKFPISRPNLTFSTLTVSNMSPEDSSIYLCSVGTGQNYGYTFGSGTRLTVV.

This clonotype was seen only a few times. J is TRBJ2-7 and V is TRBV7-2; TRBD1 matches at 8 bases. Trimming removed 2 bases from V and 4 bases from J; junction bases left unmatched: 7. The CDR3 is 15 amino acids. Per germline, CDR1 SGHTA and CDR2 FQGNSA. The DNA for the CDR3 is TGTGCCAGCAGCTTAAGCGTGCAGGGGGCTTACGAGCAGTACTTC. This gives the protein CASSLSVQGAYEQYF.

This clonotype was picked up many times. The chain carries TRBV7-9 and TRBJ2-7; D call uncertain. Trimming removed 4 bases from V and 0 bases from J, with 13 bases in between. CDR3 length: 15 amino acids. Germline V gene sequence: CDR1 SEHNR, CDR2 FQNEAQ (reference sequence). The CDR3 reads CASSSVGYRSYEQYF. CDR3 coding DNA: TGTGCCAGCAGCTCGGTAGGATATCGCTCCTACGAGCAGTACTTC.

With respect to this clonotype: Given a much more abundant clone one base away, this may be a read error. V gene TRBV24-1 combines with J gene TRBJ2-2, with 8 bases matching TRBD1. Trimming at V came to 7 bases and at J to 4 bases, leaving 10 bases not matched to a gene. This CDR3 spans 16 amino acids. Germline CDR1 and CDR2: KGHDR and SFDVKD. DNA of the CDR3: TGTGCCACCAGCGAGTACAGGGGGGCGAGCACCGGGGAGCTGTTTTTT. It encodes CATSEYRGASTGELFF.